A single sample gave rise to the 12 T cell receptor beta chains below, sequenced in a study of blood T cell repertoires in COVID-19. Assay used: immunoSEQ multiplex PCR; TCRdb lists only in-frame clones, some missing. This table holds 130,000 to 150,000 clones, about 88% found once. The sequenced sample consisted of peripheral blood. The receptor source for this set is a human donor in a cohort sampled during active COVID-19.

This chain uses TRBV7-6 with TRBJ2-2; D is unresolved. The ends were cut back, 0 bases at V and 4 bases at J, with 9 bases in the middle. The CDR3 has 15 amino acids. CDR1 and CDR2 from the germline V gene are SGHVS and FNYEAQ. Here the CDR3 DNA reads TGTGCCAGCAGCTTAGCCAGGCCTCCCACCGGGGAGCTGTTTTTT. It translates to CASSLARPPTGELFF.

This clone was seen once. The rearrangement joins TRBV27 to TRBJ2-7; 7 bases align to TRBD2. From germline, CDR1 is MNHEY and CDR2 SMNVEV (reference sequence). The CDR3 has 19 residues. J was trimmed by 3 bases and V by 3 bases; bases with no gene match: 20. The CDR3 DNA follows: TGTGCCAGCAGTTTGGTCGCGGGAGCCCCCAATAGACCTCACTACGAGCAGTACTTC. Its protein is CASSLVAGAPNRPHYEQYF.

The chain couples TRBV5-1 to TRBJ2-2; no reliable D call. Germline loops: CDR1 SGHRS, CDR2 YFSETQ. The CDR3 runs to 14 residues. The V gene lost 2 bases and the J gene lost 7 bases, with 12 bases spanning the gap. CDR3 nucleotides: TGCGCCAGCAGCTTCCACCAGTCAGGCGGGGAGCTGTTTTTT. It codes for CASSFHQSGGELFF.

This clone was seen a few times. The chain carries TRBV7-2 and TRBJ2-5; 11 positions match TRBD2. Germline V gene sequence: CDR1 SGHTA, CDR2 FQGNSA. Unmatched junction bases numbered 16, after V lost 4 bases and J lost 3 bases. The CDR3 covers 19 residues. In DNA form, the CDR3 reads TGTGCCAGCAGCTCCGACAGGGTTCTAATAGCGGGGGGGGAAGAGACCCAGTACTTC. Translating gives CASSSDRVLIAGGEETQYF.

V and J are TRBV24-1 and TRBJ2-3; 7 nucleotides align to TRBD1. The V and J ends lost 9 bases and 5 bases, in that order; junction bases with no gene match: 7. The germline V gene encodes CDR1 KGHDR and CDR2 SFDVKD. The CDR3 runs to 13 residues. The CDR3 here is CATARQGIDTQYF. As DNA, the CDR3 is TGTGCCACCGCACGACAGGGAATAGATACGCAGTATTTT.

This clone appeared a few times. The chain carries TRBV6-2 or TRBV6-3 and TRBJ2-1; D remains unclear. Trimming removed 0 bases from V and 4 bases from J, with 4 bases in between. CDR1 MNHEY and CDR2 SVGEGT come from the germline V gene. The CDR3 extends over 13 amino acids. CDR3 protein: CASSYSEYNEQFF. The CDR3 DNA sequence: TGTGCCAGCAGTTACTCGGAGTACAATGAGCAGTTCTTC.

Many counts were recorded for this clone. The chain uses TRBV5-8 and TRBJ2-3; tentative D call: TRBD2 (7 bases). The CDR3 is 17 residues long. CDR1 is SGHTS, CDR2 YDEGEE, per germline. Trimming stripped 5 bases from V and 2 bases from J, with 21 bases between. The CDR3 spells CASSRGRGALLTDTQYF. In DNA form, the CDR3 reads TGTGCCAGCAGTCGGGGACGGGGGGCCCTTCTCACAGATACGCAGTATTTT.

The chain combines TRBV9 with TRBJ2-5; 10 nucleotides match TRBD1. The length of the CDR3 is 16 residues. Trimming took 4 bases from V and 3 from J; bases not matched to a gene: 9. Looked up from germline, CDR1 is SGDLS and CDR2 is YYNGEE. CDR3 nucleotides: TGTGCCAGCAGCCCTAGGGAGACAGGGGGCGAAGAGACCCAGTACTTC. Protein sequence: CASSPRETGGEETQYF.

V gene TRBV7-2 combines with J gene TRBJ2-2; TRBD2 matches 8 bases. Looked up from germline, CDR1 is SGHTA and CDR2 is FQGNSA. The CDR3 has 14 amino acids. Trimming cost V 1 base and J 13 bases; bases outside gene matches: 8. For the CDR3, the DNA is TGTGCCAGCAGCTTAGGGCCAGCGGGAGTGGGGCTGTTTTTT. The encoded protein is CASSLGPAGVGLFF.

The rearrangement uses TRBV7-9 and TRBJ2-7, with TRBD2 as a possible D gene (6 bases). The germline V gene has CDR1 SEHNR and CDR2 FQNEAQ (reference sequence). V lost 0 bases to trimming and J lost 1 base, with 7 bases between them. CDR3 size: 14 residues. CDR3 in amino acids: CASSLASGSYEQYF. The DNA for the CDR3 is TGTGCCAGCAGCTTAGCTAGCGGATCCTACGAGCAGTACTTC.

The V call is TRBV18, the J call TRBJ1-6; 7 bases map to TRBD1. The CDR3 loop spans 18 amino acids. Trimming removed 3 bases from V and 9 bases from J; junction bases left unmatched: 17. Germline V gives CDR1 KGHSH, CDR2 LQKENI. DNA of the CDR3: TGTGCCAGCTCACCGTCTCTACAGGGGAAGTTCGAGGGTTCACCCCTCCACTTT. As protein: CASSPSLQGKFEGSPLHF.

The genes are TRBV12-3 or TRBV12-4 and TRBJ1-5, with a possible D match to TRBD1 (6 bases). Deletions cut 6 bases from V and 4 bases from J, with 10 bases between. The CDR3 contains 13 residues. This CDR3 is CASRPTGNQPQHF. DNA for the CDR3: TGTGCCAGCAGACCCACAGGGAATCAGCCCCAGCATTTT.